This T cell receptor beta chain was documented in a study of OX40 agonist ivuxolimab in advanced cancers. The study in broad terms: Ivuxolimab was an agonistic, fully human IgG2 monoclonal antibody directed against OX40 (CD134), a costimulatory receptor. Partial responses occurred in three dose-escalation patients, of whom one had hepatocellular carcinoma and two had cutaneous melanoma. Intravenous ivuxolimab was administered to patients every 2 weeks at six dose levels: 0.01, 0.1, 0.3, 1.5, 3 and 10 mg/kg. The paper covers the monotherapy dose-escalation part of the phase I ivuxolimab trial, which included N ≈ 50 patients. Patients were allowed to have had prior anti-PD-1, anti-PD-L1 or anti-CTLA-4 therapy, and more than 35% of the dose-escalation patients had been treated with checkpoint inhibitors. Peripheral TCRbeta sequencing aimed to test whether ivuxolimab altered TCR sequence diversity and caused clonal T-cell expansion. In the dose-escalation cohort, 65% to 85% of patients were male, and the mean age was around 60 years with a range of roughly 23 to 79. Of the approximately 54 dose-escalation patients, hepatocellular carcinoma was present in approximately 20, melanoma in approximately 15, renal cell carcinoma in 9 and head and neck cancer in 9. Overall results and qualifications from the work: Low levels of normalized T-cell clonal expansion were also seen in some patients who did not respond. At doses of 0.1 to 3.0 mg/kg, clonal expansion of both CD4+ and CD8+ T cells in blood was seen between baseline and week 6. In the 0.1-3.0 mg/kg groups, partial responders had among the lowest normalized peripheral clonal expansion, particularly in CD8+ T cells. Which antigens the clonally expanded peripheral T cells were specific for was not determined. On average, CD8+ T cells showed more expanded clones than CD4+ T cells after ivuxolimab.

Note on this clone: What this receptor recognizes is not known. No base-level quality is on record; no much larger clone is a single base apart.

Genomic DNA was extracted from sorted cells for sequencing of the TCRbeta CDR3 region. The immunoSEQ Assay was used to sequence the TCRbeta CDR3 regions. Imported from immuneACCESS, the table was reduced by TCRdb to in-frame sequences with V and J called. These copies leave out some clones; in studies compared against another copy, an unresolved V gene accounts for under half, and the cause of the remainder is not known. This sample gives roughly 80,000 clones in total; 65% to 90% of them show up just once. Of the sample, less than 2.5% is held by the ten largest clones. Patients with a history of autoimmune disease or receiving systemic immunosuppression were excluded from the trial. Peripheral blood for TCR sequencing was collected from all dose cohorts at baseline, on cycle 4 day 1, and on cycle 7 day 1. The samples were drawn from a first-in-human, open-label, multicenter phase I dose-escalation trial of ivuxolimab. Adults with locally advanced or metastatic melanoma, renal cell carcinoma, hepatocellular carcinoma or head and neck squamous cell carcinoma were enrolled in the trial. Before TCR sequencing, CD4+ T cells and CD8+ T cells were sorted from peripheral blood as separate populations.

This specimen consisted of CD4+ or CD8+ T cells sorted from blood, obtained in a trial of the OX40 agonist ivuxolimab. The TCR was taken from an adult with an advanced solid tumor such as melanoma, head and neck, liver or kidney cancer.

The nucleotide sequence reads TGTGCCAGTAGTATCCTGGGGTTCGATAATTCACCCCTCCACTTT. It translates to CASSILGFDNSPLHF. The chain is encoded by TRBV19 joined to TRBJ1-6; too little of a D gene remains to name it. The junction shows trimming of 3 bases on V and 5 bases on J, plus 11 bases between the germline ends. From the cysteine up to the phenylalanine, the CDR3 has a length of 15 residues. Kept here is only the CDR3 DNA, which spans 45 bases and is read in frame from base 1. The CDR1 and CDR2 encoded by the germline V gene (reference sequence) are LNHDA and SQIVND.